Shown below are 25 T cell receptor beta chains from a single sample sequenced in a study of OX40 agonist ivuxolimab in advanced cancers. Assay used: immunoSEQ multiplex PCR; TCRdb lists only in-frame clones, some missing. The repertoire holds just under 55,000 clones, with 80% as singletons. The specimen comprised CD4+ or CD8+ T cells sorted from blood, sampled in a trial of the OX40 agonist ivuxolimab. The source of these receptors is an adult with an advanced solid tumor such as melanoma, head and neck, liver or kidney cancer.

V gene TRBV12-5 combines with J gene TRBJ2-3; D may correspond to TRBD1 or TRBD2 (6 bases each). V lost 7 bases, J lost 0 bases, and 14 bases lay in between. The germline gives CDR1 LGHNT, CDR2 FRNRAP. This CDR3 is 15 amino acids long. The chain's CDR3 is CASVLGGISTDTQYF. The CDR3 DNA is TGTGCTAGTGTCCTAGGGGGGATTAGCACAGATACGCAGTATTTT.

This chain's CDR3 is CASSLSGTSGNTIYF. The CDR3 coding sequence is TGTGCCAGCAGCTTATCCGGGACCTCTGGAAACACCATATATTTT. The rearrangement links TRBV7-9 to TRBJ1-3; possibly TRBD1 for D (5 bases). Germline-derived CDR1 and CDR2 are SEHNR and FQNEAQ (reference sequence). V was pared by 2 bases and J by 0 bases, with 8 bases between. The length of the CDR3 is 15 residues.

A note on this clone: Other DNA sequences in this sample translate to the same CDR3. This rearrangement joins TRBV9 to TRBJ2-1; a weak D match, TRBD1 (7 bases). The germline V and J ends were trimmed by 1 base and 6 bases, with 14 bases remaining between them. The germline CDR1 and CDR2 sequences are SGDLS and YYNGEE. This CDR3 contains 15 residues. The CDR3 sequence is CASSVFPQGGNEQFF. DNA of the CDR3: TGTGCCAGCAGCGTATTCCCCCAGGGGGGCAATGAGCAGTTCTTC.

The CDR3 loop is CASSRGTSGRAYEQYF. CDR3 in DNA: TGTGCCAGCTCACGCGGGACGAGCGGGAGGGCCTACGAGCAGTACTTC. This rearrangement joins TRBV18 to TRBJ2-7; 10 bases map to TRBD2. The junction had 8 bases not matched to a gene; V was cut back by 4 bases and J by 2 bases. This CDR3 has 16 residues. Germline lookup yields CDR1 KGHSH and CDR2 LQKENI.

The CDR3 sequence is CASSEPDRATEAFF. DNA of the CDR3: TGTGCCAGCAGTGAACCCGACAGGGCCACTGAAGCTTTCTTT. The gene calls are TRBV25-1 and TRBJ1-1, with 7 bases matching TRBD1. The germline CDR1 and CDR2 sequences are MGHDK and SYGVNS. The CDR3 extends over 14 amino acids. Unmatched junction bases numbered 4, after V lost 2 bases and J lost 4 bases.

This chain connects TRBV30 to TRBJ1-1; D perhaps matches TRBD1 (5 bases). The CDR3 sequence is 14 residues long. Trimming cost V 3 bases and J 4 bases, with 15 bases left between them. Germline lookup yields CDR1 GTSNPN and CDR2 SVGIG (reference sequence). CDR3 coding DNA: TGTGCCTGGAGCCGCCCAGGGCGGAGCACTGAAGCTTTCTTT. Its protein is CAWSRPGRSTEAFF.

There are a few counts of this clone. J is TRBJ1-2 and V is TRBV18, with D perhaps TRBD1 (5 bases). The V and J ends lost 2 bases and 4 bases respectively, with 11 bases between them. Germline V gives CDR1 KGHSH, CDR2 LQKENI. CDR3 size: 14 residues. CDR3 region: CASSPGGHFYGYTF. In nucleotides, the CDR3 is TGTGCCAGCTCACCAGGAGGACACTTCTATGGCTACACCTTC.

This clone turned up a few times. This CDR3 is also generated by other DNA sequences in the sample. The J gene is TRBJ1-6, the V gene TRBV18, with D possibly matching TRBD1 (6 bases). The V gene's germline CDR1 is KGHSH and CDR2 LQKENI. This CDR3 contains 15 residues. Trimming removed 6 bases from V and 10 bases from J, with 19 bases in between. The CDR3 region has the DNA TGTGCCAGCTCTCCGCCGGGACAAGGAAGATCACCCCTCCACTTT. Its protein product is CASSPPGQGRSPLHF.

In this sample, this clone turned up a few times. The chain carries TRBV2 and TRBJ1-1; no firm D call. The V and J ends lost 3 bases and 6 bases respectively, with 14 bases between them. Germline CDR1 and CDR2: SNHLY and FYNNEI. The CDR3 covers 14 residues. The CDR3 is CASSEWASIAEAFF. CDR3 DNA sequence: TGTGCCAGCAGTGAGTGGGCGAGTATCGCTGAAGCTTTCTTT.

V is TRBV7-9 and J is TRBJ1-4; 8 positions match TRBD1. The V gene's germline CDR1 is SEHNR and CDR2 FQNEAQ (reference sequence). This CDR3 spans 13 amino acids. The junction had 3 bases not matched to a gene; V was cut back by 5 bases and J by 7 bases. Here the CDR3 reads CASSVTGGEKLFF. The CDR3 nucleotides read TGTGCCAGCAGCGTTACAGGGGGTGAAAAACTGTTTTTT.

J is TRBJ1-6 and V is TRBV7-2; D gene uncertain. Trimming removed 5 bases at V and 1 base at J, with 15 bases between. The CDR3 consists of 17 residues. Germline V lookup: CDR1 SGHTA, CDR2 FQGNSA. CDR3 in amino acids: CASSPRPPRSYNSPLHF. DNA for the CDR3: TGTGCCAGCAGCCCCAGACCCCCGAGATCCTATAATTCACCCCTCCACTTT.

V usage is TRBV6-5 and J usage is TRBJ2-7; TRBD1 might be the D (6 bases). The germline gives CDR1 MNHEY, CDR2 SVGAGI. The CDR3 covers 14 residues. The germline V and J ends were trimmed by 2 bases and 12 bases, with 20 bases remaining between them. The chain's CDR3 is CASSYEPGVGRLYF. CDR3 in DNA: TGTGCCAGCAGTTACGAACCAGGGGTCGGCCGATTGTACTTC.

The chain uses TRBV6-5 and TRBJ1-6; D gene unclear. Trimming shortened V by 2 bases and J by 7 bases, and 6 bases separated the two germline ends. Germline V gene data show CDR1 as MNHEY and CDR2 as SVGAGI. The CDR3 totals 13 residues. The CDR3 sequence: CASSYPANSPLHF. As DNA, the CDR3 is TGTGCCAGCAGTTACCCAGCGAATTCACCCCTCCACTTT.

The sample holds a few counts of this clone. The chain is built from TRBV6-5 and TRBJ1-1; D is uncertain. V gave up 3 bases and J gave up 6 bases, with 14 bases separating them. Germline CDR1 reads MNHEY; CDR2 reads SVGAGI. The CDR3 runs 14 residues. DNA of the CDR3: TGTGCCAGCAGTTATGTCACCCTCGGAGCTGAAGCTTTCTTT. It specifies CASSYVTLGAEAFF.

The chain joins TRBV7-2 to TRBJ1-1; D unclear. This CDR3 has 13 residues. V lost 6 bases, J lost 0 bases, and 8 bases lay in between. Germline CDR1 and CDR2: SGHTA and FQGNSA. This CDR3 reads CASRFQVNTEAFF. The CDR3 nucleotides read TGTGCCAGCAGGTTCCAAGTGAACACTGAAGCTTTCTTT.

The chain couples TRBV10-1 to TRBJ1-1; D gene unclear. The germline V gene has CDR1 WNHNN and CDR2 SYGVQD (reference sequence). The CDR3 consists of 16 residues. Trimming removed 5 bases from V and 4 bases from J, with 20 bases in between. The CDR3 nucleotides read TGCGCCAGCAGTTACTTTTCTTTGGAGGGTCCCACTGAAGCTTTCTTT. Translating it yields CASSYFSLEGPTEAFF.

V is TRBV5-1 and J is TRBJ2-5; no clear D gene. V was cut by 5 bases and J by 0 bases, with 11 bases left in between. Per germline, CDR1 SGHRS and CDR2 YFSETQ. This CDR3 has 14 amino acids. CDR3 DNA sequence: TGCGCCAGCAGAGTTAGCAGTAACCAAGAGACCCAGTACTTC. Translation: CASRVSSNQETQYF.

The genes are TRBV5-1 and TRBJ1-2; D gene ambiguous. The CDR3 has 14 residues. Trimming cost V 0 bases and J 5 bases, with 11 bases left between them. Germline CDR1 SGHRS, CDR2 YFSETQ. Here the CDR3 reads CASSLEGRKYGYTF. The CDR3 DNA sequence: TGCGCCAGCAGCTTGGAAGGCAGAAAGTATGGCTACACCTTC.

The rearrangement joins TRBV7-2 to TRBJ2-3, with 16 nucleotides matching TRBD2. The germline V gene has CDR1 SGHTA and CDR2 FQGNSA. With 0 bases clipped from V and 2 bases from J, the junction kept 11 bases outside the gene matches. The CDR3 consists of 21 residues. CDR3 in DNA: TGTGCCAGCAGCTTAGCCCTGGGACTAGCGGGGGGGCTCCACCCCACAGATACGCAGTATTTT. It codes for CASSLALGLAGGLHPTDTQYF.

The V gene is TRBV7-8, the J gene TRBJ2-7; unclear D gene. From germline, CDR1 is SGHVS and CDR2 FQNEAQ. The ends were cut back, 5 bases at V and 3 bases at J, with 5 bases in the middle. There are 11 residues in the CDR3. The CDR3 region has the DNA TGTGCCAGCAGCCTACTCTACGAGCAGTACTTC. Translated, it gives CASSLLYEQYF. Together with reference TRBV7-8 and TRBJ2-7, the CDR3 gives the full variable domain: GAGVSQSPRYKVAKRGQDVALRCDPISGHVSLFWYQQALGQGPEFLTYFQNEAQLDKSGLPSDRFFAERPEGSVSTLKIQRTQQEDSAVYLCASSLLYEQYFGPGTRLTVT.

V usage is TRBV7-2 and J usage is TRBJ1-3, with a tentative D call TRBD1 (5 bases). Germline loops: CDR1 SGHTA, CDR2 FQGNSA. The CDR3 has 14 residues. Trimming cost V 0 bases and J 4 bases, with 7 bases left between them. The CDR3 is CASSLAGVGNTIYF. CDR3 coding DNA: TGTGCCAGCAGCTTAGCAGGGGTGGGAAACACCATATATTTT.

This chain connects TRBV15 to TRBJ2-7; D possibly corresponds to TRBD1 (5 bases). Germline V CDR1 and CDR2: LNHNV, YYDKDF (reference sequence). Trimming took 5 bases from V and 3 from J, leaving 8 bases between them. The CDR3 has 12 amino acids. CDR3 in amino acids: CATSDRYYEQYF. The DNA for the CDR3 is TGTGCCACCAGCGACAGATACTACGAGCAGTACTTC.

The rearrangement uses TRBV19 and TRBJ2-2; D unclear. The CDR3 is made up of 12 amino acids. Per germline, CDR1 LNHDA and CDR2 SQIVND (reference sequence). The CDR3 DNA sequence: TGTGCTTCGCGCTTACCCCCCGGGGAGCTGTTTTTT. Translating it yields CASRLPPGELFF.

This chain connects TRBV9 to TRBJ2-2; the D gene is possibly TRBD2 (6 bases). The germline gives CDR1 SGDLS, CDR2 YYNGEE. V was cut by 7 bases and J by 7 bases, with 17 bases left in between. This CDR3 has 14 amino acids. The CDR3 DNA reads TGTGCCAGCTCCCGGCGGGAATTAAACGGGGAGCTGTTTTTT. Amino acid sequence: CASSRRELNGELFF.

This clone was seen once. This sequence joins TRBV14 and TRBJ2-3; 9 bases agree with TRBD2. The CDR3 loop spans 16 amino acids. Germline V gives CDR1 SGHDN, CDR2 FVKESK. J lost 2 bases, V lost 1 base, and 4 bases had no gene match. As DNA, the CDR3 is TGTGCCAGCAGCCAAGGGCGGGAGGGCCTCACAGATACGCAGTATTTT. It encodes CASSQGREGLTDTQYF.